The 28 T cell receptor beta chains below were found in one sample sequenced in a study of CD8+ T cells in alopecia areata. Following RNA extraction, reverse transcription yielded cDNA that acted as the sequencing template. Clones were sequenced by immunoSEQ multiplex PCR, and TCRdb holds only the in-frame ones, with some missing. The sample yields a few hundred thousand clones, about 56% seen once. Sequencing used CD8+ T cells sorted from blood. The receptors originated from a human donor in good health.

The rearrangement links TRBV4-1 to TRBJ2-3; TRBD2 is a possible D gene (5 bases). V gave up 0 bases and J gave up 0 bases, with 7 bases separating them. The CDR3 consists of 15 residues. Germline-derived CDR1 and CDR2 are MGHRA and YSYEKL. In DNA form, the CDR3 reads TGCGCCAGCAGCCAAGACCCGGGGAGCACAGATACGCAGTATTTT. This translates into CASSQDPGSTDTQYF.

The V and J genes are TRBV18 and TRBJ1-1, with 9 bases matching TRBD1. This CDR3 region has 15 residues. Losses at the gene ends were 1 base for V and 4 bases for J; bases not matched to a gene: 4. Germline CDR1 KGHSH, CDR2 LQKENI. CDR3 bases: TGTGCCAGCTCACCACGGGACAGGGAAAGCACTGAAGCTTTCTTT. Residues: CASSPRDRESTEAFF.

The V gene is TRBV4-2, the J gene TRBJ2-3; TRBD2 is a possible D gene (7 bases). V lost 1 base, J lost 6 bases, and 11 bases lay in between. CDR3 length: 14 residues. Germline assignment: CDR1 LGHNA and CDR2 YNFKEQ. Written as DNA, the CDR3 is TGTGCCAGCAGCCAAGGAGGGGGAGGGGATACGCAGTATTTT. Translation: CASSQGGGGDTQYF.

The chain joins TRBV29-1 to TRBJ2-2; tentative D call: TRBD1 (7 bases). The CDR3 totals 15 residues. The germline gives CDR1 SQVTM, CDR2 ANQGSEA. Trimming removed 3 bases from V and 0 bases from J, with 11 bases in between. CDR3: CSVDARGANTGELFF. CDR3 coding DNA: TGCAGCGTTGACGCCAGGGGGGCGAACACCGGGGAGCTGTTTTTT.

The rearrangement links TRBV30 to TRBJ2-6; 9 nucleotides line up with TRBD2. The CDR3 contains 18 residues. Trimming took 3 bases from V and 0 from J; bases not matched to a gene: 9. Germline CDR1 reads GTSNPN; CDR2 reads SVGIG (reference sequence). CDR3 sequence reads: CAWSRASGVISGANVLTF. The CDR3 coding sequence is TGTGCCTGGAGCCGGGCTAGCGGGGTTATCTCTGGGGCCAACGTCCTGACTTTC. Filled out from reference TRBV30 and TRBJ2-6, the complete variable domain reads SQTIHQWPATLVQPVGSPLSLECTVEGTSNPNLYWYRQAAGRGLQLLFYSVGIGQISSEVPQNLSASRPQDRQFILSSKKLLLSDSGFYLCAWSRASGVISGANVLTFGAGSRLTVL.

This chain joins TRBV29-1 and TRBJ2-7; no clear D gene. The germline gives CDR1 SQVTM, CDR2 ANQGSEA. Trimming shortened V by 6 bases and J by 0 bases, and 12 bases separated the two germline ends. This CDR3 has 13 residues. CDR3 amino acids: CSVFVSSSYEQYF. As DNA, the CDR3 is TGCAGCGTGTTTGTGAGTAGCTCCTACGAGCAGTACTTC.

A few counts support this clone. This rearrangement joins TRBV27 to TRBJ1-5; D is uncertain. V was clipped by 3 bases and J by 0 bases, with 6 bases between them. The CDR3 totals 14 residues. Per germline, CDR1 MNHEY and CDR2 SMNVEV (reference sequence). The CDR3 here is CASSLSDSNQPQHF. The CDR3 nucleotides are TGTGCCAGCAGTTTGAGTGATAGCAATCAGCCCCAGCATTTT.

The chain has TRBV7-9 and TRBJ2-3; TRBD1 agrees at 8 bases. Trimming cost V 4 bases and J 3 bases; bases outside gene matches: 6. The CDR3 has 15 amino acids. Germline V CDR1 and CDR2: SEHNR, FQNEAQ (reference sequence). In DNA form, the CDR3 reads TGTGCCAGCAGCTCCGGGACAGGTGAGACAGATACGCAGTATTTT. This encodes CASSSGTGETDTQYF.

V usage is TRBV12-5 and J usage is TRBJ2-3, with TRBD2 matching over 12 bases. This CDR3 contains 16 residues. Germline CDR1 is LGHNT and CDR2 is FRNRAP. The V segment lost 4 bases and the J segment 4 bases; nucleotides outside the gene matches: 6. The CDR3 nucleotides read TGTGCTAGTGGTTCACCTAGCGGGGGGGCCGCAGATACGCAGTATTTT. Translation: CASGSPSGGAADTQYF. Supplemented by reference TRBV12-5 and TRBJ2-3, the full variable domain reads DARVTQTPRHKVTEMGQEVTMRCQPILGHNTVFWYRQTMMQGLELLAYFRNRAPLDDSGMPKDRFSAEMPDATLATLKIQPSEPRDSAVYFCASGSPSGGAADTQYFGPGTRLTVL.

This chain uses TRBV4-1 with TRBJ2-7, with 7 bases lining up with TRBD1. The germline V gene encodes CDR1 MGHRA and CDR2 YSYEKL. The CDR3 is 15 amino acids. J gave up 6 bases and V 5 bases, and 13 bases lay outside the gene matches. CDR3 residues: CASSSTRQGGAEQYF. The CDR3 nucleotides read TGCGCCAGCAGCTCCACTCGACAGGGTGGTGCCGAGCAGTACTTC.

DNA for the CDR3: TGCAGCGTCGGCGACAGGGTAAAACACTATGGCTACACCTTC. Protein product: CSVGDRVKHYGYTF. This sequence joins TRBV29-1 and TRBJ1-2; 7 nucleotides align to TRBD1. The J segment lost 3 bases and the V segment lost 6 bases, leaving 10 bases of the junction unmatched. CDR1 and CDR2 (germline): SQVTM, ANQGSEA. The CDR3 sequence is 14 residues long.

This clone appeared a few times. The DNA of the CDR3 is TGTGCGTCAGGAGCTGGGGCCAACGTCCTGACTTTC. It yields the protein CASGAGANVLTF. The rearrangement joins TRBV19 to TRBJ2-6, with D unresolved. Germline assignment: CDR1 LNHDA and CDR2 SQIVND (reference sequence). The CDR3 runs 12 residues.

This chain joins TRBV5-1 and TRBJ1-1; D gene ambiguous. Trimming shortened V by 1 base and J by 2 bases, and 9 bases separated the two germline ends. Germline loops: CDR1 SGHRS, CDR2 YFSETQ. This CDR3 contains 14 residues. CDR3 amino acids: CASSLYRANTEAFF. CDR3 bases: TGCGCCAGCAGCTTGTATAGGGCTAACACTGAAGCTTTCTTT.

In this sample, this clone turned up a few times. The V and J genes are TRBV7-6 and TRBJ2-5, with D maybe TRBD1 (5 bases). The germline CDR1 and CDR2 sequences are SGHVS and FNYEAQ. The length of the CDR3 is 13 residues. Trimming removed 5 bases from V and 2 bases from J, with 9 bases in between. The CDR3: CASSPGHQETQYF. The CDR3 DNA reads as TGTGCCAGCAGCCCAGGGCATCAAGAGACCCAGTACTTC.

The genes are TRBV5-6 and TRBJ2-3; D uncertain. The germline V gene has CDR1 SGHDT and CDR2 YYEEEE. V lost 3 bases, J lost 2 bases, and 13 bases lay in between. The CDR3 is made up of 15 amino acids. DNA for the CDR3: TGTGCCAGCAGCTCTGGATTGTCATCCACAGATACGCAGTATTTT. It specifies CASSSGLSSTDTQYF. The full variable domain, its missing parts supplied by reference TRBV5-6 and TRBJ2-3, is DAGVTQSPTHLIKTRGQQVTLRCSPKSGHDTVSWYQQALGQGPQFIFQYYEEEERQRGNFPDRFSGHQFPNYSSELNVNALLLGDSALYLCASSSGLSSTDTQYFGPGTRLTVL.

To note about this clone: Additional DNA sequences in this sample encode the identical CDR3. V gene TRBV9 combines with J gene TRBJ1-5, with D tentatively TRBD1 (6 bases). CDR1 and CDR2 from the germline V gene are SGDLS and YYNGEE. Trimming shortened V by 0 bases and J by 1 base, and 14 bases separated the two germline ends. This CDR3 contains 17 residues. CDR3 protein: CASSVVDRIRSNQPQHF. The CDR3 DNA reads TGTGCCAGCAGCGTAGTCGACAGGATTCGGAGCAATCAGCCCCAGCATTTT.

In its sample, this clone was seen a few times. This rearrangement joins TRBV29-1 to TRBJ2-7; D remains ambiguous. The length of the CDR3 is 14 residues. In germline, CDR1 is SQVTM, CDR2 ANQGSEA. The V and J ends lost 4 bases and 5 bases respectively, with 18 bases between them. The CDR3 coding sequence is TGCAGCGTTGCCCCCGGGCCAGCAGTCGACGAGCAGTACTTC. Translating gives CSVAPGPAVDEQYF.

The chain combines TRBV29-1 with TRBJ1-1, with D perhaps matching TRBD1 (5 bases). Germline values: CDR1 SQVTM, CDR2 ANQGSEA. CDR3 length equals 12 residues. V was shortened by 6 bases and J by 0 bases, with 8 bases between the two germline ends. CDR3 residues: CSVWGMNTEAFF. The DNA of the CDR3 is TGCAGCGTCTGGGGGATGAACACTGAAGCTTTCTTT.

The CDR3 nucleotides read TGTGCCTGGACAGGGGGCGTCCGGTATAATGAGCAGTTCTTC. Protein product: CAWTGGVRYNEQFF. V is TRBV30 and J is TRBJ2-1; 8 bases align to TRBD1. The CDR3 has 14 residues. Germline loops: CDR1 GTSNPN, CDR2 SVGIG (reference sequence). The V gene end was trimmed by 4 bases and the J gene end by 7 bases; junction bases not matched to a gene: 9.

CDR3 sequence (DNA): TGTGCCAGCAGCTTACAAAGATTGGGGGTCCAAGAGACCCAGTACTTC. It specifies CASSLQRLGVQETQYF. The rearrangement joins TRBV7-9 to TRBJ2-5, with D perhaps matching TRBD1 or TRBD2 (5 bases each). Trimming took off 2 bases at V and 1 base at J, with 14 bases between the two ends. The germline CDR1 and CDR2 sequences are SEHNR and FQNEAQ (reference sequence). The CDR3 sequence is 16 residues long. The full variable domain, its missing parts supplied by reference TRBV7-9 and TRBJ2-5, is DTGVSQNPRHKITKRGQNVTFRCDPISEHNRLYWYRQTLGQGPEFLTYFQNEAQLEKSRLLSDRFSAERPKGSFSTLEIQRTEQGDSAMYLCASSLQRLGVQETQYFGPGTRLLVL.

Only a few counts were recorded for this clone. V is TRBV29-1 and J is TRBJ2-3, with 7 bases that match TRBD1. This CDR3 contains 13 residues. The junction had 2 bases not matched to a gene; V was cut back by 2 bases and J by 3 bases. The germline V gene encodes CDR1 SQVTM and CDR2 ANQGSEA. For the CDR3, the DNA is TGCAGCGTTGAACTCAGGGGGACAGATACGCAGTATTTT. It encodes CSVELRGTDTQYF.

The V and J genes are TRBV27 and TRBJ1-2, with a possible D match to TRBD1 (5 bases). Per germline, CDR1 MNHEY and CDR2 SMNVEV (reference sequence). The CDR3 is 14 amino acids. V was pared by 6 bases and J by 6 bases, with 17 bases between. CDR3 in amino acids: CASRPMDKSDGYTF. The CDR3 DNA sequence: TGTGCCAGCAGACCCATGGACAAGTCGGATGGCTACACCTTC.

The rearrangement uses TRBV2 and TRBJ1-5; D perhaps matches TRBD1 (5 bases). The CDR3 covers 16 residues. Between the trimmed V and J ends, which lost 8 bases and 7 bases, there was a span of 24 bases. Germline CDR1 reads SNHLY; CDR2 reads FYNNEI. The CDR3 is CASRLFWDGKGQPQHF. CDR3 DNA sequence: TGTGCCAGCCGACTTTTCTGGGACGGAAAGGGGCAGCCCCAGCATTTT.

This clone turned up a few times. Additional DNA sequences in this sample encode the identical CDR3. In DNA form, the CDR3 reads TGCAGCGTTGAGACAGGGGAGTACACTGAAGCTTTCTTT. It codes for CSVETGEYTEAFF. The gene calls are TRBV29-1 and TRBJ1-1, with 8 bases aligning to TRBD1. The CDR3 is 13 amino acids. Germline V CDR1 and CDR2: SQVTM, ANQGSEA. V shed 3 bases, J shed 3 bases, and the junction held 3 bases outside the gene matches. The whole variable domain, remainder taken from reference TRBV29-1 and TRBJ1-1, is SAVISQKPSRDICQRGTSLTIQCQVDSQVTMMFWYRQQPGQSLTLIATANQGSEATYESGFVIDKFPISRPNLTFSTLTVSNMSPEDSSIYLCSVETGEYTEAFFGQGTRLTVV.

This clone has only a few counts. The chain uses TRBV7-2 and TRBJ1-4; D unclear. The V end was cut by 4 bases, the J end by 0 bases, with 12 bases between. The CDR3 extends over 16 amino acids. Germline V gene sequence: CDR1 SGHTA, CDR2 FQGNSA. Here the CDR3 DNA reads TGTGCCAGCAGCTGGTTCACCGGTGCAACTAATGAAAAACTGTTTTTT. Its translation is CASSWFTGATNEKLFF. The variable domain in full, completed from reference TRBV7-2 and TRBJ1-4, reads GAGVSQSPSNKVTEKGKDVELRCDPISGHTALYWYRQSLGQGLEFLIYFQGNSAPDKSGLPSDRFSAERTGGSVSTLTIQRTQQEDSAVYLCASSWFTGATNEKLFFGSGTQLSVL.

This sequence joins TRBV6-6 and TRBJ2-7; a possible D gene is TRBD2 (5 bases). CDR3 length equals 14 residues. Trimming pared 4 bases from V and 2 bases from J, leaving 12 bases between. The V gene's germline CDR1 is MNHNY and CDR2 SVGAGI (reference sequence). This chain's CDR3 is CASSFNAGTYEQYF. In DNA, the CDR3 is TGTGCCAGCAGTTTCAACGCCGGGACCTACGAGCAGTACTTC.

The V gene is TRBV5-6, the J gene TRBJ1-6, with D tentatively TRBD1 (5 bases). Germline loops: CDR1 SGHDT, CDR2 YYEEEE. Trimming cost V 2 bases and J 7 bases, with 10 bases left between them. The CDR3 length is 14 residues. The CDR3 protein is CASSFTTENSPLHF. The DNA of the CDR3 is TGTGCCAGCAGCTTCACGACAGAGAATTCACCCCTCCACTTT.

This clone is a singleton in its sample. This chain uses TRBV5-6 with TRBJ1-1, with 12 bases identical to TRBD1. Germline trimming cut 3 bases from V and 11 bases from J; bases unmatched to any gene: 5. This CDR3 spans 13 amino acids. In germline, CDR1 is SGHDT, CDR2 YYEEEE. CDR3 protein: CASSYGTGGVAFF. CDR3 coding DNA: TGTGCCAGCAGCTATGGGACAGGGGGCGTCGCTTTCTTT.